One and the same sample provided the 3 T cell receptor beta chains below, sequenced in a study of T cell changes during pregnancy in multiple sclerosis. Assay: immunoSEQ multiplex PCR; the TCRdb copy retains only in-frame clones and omits some. Of approximately 90,000 clones listed, approximately 94% were seen once; the top ten hold about 0.78%. Sequences were derived from peripheral blood, sampled in the third trimester of pregnancy. Receptors were obtained from a female donor with multiple sclerosis, enrolled in a pregnancy study.

This sequence joins TRBV5-8 and TRBJ1-4, with D possibly being TRBD1 (5 bases). The germline V gene has CDR1 SGHTS and CDR2 YDEGEE. CDR3 length equals 17 residues. Trimming cost V 2 bases and J 1 base, with 15 bases left between them. DNA for the CDR3: TGTGCCAGCAGCTTCTTGTGGCAGGGTGAAACTAATGAAAAACTGTTTTTT. Translated: CASSFLWQGETNEKLFF.

The chain uses TRBV7-9 and TRBJ2-2, with a weak D call TRBD2 (7 bases). The CDR3 is 19 residues long. V was cut by 5 bases and J by 6 bases, with 28 bases left in between. The germline CDR1 and CDR2 sequences are SEHNR and FQNEAQ (reference sequence). CDR3 protein: CASSTPRGGAANGAGELFF. Written as DNA, the CDR3 is TGTGCCAGCAGCACCCCGCGTGGGGGGGCAGCCAATGGGGCCGGGGAGCTGTTTTTT.

The chain couples TRBV4-1 to TRBJ2-1; tentatively, D is TRBD1 (6 bases). CDR1 is MGHRA, CDR2 YSYEKL, per germline. V lost 0 bases to trimming and J lost 2 bases, with 11 bases between them. This CDR3 has 16 residues. CDR3 in amino acids: CASSQEETGPYNEQFF. In DNA, the CDR3 is TGCGCCAGCAGCCAAGAAGAGACAGGCCCCTACAATGAGCAGTTCTTC.